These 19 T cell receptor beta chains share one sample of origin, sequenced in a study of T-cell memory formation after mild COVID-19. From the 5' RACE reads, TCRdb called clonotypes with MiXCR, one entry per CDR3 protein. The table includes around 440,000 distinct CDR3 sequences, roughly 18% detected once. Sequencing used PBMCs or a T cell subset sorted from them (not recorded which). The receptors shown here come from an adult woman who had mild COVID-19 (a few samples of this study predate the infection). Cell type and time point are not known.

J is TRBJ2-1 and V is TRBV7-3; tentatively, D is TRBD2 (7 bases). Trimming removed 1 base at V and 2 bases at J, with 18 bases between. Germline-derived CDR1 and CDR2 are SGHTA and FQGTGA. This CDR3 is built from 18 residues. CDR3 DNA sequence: TGTGCCAGCAGCTTAAATGCCCTCTGGGGGGGGCCCTACAATGAGCAGTTCTTC. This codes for CASSLNALWGGPYNEQFF.

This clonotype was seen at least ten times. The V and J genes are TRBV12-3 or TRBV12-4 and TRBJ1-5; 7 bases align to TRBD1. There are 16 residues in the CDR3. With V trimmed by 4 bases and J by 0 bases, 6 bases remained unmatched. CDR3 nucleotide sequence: TGTGCCAGCAGTTACTCCGGGACAGCTAGCAATCAGCCCCAGCATTTT. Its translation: CASSYSGTASNQPQHF.

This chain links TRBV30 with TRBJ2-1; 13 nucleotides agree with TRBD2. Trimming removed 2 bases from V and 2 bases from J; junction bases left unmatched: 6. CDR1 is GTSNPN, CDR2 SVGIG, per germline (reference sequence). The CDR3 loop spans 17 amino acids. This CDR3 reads CAWSRGLAGEAYNEQFF. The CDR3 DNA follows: TGTGCCTGGAGTAGAGGACTAGCGGGAGAGGCCTACAATGAGCAGTTCTTC.

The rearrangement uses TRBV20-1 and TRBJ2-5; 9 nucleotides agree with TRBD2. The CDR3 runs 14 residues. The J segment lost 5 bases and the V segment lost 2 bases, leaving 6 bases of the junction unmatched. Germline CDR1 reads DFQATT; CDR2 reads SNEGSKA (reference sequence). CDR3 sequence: CSARQVAGVETQYF. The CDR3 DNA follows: TGCAGTGCTAGACAGGTAGCGGGGGTTGAGACCCAGTACTTC.

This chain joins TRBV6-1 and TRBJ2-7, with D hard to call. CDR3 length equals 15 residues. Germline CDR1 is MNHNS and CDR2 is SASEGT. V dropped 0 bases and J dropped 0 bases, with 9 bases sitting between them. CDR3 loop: CASSEAWSSSYEQYF. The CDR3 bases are TGTGCCAGCAGTGAAGCTTGGTCTTCCTCCTACGAGCAGTACTTC.

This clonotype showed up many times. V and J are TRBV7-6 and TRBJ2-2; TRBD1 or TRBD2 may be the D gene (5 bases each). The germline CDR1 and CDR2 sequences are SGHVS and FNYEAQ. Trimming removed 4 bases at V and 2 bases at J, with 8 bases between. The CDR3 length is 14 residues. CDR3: CASSSGANTGELFF. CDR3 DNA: TGTGCCAGCAGCTCCGGGGCAAACACCGGGGAGCTGTTTTTT.

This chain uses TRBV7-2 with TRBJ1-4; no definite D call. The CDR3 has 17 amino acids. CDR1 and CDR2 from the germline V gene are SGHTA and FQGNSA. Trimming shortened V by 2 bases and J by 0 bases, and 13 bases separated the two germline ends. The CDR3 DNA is TGTGCCAGCAGCTTACAAGGGCGGAGTGCAACTAATGAAAAACTGTTTTTT. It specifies CASSLQGRSATNEKLFF.

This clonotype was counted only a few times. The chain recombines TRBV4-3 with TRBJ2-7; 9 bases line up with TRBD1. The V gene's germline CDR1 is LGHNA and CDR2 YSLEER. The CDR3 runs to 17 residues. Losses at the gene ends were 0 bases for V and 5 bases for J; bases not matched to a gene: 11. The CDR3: CASSQDRRDRGFHEQYF. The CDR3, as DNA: TGCGCCAGCAGCCAAGATAGAAGAGACAGGGGGTTCCACGAGCAGTACTTC.

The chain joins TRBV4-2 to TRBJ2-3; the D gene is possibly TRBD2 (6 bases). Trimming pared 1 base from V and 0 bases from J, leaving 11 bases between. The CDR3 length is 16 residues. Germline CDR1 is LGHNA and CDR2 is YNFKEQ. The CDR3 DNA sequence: TGTGCCAGCAGCCAAGCCGTAGCGGTTAGCACAGATACGCAGTATTTT. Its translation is CASSQAVAVSTDTQYF.

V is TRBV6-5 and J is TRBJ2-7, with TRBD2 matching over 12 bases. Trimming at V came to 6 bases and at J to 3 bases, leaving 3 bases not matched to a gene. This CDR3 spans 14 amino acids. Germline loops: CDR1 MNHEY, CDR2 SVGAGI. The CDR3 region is CASRTLAGGYEQYF. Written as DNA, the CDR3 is TGTGCCAGCAGGACACTAGCGGGGGGCTACGAGCAGTACTTC.

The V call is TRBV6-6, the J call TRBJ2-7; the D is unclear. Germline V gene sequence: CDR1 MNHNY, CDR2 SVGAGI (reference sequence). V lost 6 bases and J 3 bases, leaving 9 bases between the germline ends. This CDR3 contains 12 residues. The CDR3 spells CASSLQYYEQYF. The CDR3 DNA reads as TGTGCCAGCAGCCTACAGTACTACGAGCAGTACTTC.

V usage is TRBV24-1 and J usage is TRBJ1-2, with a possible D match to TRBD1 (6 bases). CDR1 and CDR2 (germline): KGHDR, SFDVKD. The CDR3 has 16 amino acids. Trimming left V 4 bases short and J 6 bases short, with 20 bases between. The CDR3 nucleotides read TGTGCCACCAGTGACCCACAGATAGGGGGGTTAGATGGCTACACCTTC. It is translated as CATSDPQIGGLDGYTF.

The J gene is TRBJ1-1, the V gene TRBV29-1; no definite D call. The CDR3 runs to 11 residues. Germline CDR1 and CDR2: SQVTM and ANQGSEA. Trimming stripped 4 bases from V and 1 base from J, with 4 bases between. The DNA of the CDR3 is TGCAGCGTTGCGAGGAACACTGAAGCTTTCTTT. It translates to CSVARNTEAFF.

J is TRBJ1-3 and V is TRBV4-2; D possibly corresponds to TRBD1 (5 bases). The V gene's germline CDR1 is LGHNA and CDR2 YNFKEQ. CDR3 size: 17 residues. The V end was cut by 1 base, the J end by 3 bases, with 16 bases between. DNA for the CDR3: TGTGCCAGCAGCCAAGCCCGGGGACTGTACCTTGGAAACACCATATATTTT. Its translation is CASSQARGLYLGNTIYF.

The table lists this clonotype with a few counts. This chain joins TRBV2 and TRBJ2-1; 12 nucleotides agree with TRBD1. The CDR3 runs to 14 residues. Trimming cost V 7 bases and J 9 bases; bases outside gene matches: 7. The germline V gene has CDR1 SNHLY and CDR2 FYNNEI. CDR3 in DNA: TGTGCCAGCACCTCCGGGACAGGGGGCCTTGAGCAGTTCTTC. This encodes CASTSGTGGLEQFF.

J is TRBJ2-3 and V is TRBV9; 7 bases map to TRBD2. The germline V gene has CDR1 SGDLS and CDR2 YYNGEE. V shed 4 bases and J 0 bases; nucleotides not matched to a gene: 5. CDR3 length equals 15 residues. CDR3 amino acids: CASSRGVESTDTQYF. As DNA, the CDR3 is TGTGCCAGCAGCCGGGGGGTAGAGAGCACAGATACGCAGTATTTT.

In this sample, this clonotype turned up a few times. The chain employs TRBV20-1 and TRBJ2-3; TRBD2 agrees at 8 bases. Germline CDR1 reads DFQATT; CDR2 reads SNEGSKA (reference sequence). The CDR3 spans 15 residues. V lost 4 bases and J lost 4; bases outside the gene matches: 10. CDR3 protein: CSAMVGAGGSDTQYF. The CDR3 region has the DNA TGCAGTGCTATGGTCGGGGCGGGAGGATCAGATACGCAGTATTTT.

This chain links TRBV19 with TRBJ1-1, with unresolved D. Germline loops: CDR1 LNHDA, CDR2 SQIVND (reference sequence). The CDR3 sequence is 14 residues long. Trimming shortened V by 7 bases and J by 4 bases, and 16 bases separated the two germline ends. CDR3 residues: CASIGGRVSTEAFF. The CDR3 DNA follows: TGTGCCAGTATCGGTGGTAGGGTTTCCACTGAAGCTTTCTTT. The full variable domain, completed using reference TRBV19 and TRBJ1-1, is DGGITQSPKYLFRKEGQNVTLSCEQNLNHDAMYWYRQDPGQGLRLIYYSQIVNDFQKGDIAEGYSVSREKKESFPLTVTSAQKNPTAFYLCASIGGRVSTEAFFGQGTRLTVV.

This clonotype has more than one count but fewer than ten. The CDR3 region has the DNA TGTGCCAGTAGTATCACGGGGGCCGTGTGGGAGACCCAGTACTTC. It encodes CASSITGAVWETQYF. The V call is TRBV19, the J call TRBJ2-5; either TRBD1 or TRBD2 may supply D (6 bases each). Per the germline V gene, CDR1 is LNHDA and CDR2 is SQIVND (reference sequence). The CDR3 consists of 15 residues. V was shortened by 3 bases and J by 5 bases, with 16 bases between the two germline ends.